Reported below is one T cell receptor beta chain. While the first cohort had over 650 subjects, the donors belonged to the separate validation cohort of roughly 130 subjects. This entry comes from a study of cytomegalovirus exposure and HLA in healthy donors. The protocol was immunoSEQ multiplex PCR, while the TCRdb copy is restricted to in-frame clones and leaves out a portion. The sample lists roughly 260,000 clones; 90% were seen once. CDR3 size: 17 residues. Germline V gene data show CDR1 as SGHRS and CDR2 as YFSETQ. V was cut by 0 bases and J by 0 bases, with 12 bases left in between. Sample: PBMCs. The chain has TRBV5-1 and TRBJ1-4; a possible D gene is TRBD1 (6 bases). The TCR was taken from a woman under 30 in good health and CMV-seronegative. CDR3 sequence reads: CASSLGGQVATNEKLFF. The CDR3 DNA sequence: TGCGCCAGCAGCTTGGGGGGACAAGTCGCAACTAATGAAAAACTGTTTTTT.